The sequence of this T cell receptor (beta chain) was determined in a study of blood T cells in healthy people across ages. Findings of the study overall: The study found TCR beta diversity correlated strongly with naive T cell percentage.

V lost 0 bases, J lost 4 bases, and 4 bases lay in between. The germline CDR1 and CDR2 sequences are LGHDT and YNNKEL (reference sequence). The CDR3 has 13 amino acids. A sample-barcoded 5' primer and a J-beta primer mix were used in a second PCR of roughly 6 to 11 cycles. TCRdb analysed the 5' RACE reads with MiXCR anew, one entry per CDR3 protein. The sample shows hundreds of thousands of distinct CDR3 sequences, 49% of them seen only once. As for this clonotype: Its antigen is still unknown.

Sequencing used blood. The rearrangement links TRBV3-1 to TRBJ1-5; no reliable D call. The TCR sequence derives from a woman aged 55-69 years in good health. The CDR3 loop reads CASSQELNQPQHF. The DNA for the CDR3 is TGTGCCAGCAGCCAAGAGCTGAATCAGCCCCAGCATTTT.